These 21 T cell receptor beta chains originate from one sample sequenced in a study of cytomegalovirus exposure and HLA in healthy donors. PCR involved 60 Vbeta and 13 Jbeta primers. Sequenced by immunoSEQ multiplex PCR; TCRdb stores in-frame clones only, minus some. This repertoire shows about 120,000 clones, over 60% found once; its top ten account for roughly 2.2%. The sequenced material came from PBMCs. The source of these receptors is a woman between 25 and 40 years old in good health and CMV-seronegative.

The genes are TRBV9 and TRBJ2-1; 8 bases are a match to TRBD2. CDR3 length: 15 amino acids. J was trimmed by 3 bases and V by 5 bases; bases with no gene match: 7. Germline V CDR1 and CDR2: SGDLS, YYNGEE. This CDR3 is CASSVSGSDYNEQFF. The CDR3 DNA follows: TGTGCCAGCAGTGTAAGCGGGAGCGACTACAATGAGCAGTTCTTC.

This chain connects TRBV15 to TRBJ2-1; 8 positions match TRBD2. This CDR3 is built from 16 residues. Germline CDR1 is LNHNV and CDR2 is YYDKDF (reference sequence). J was trimmed by 6 bases and V by 2 bases; bases with no gene match: 9. CDR3 DNA sequence: TGTGCCACCAGCAGATCTACGGCGGGAGGCCTCAATGAGCAGTTCTTC. As protein: CATSRSTAGGLNEQFF.

The chain recombines TRBV15 with TRBJ2-7, with 11 bases fitting TRBD2. This CDR3 is built from 15 residues. Germline CDR1 reads LNHNV; CDR2 reads YYDKDF (reference sequence). V lost 5 bases to trimming and J lost 0 bases; unmatched junction nucleotides: 3. The DNA for the CDR3 is TGTGCCACCAGCCCTAGCGGGAGGACCTCCTACGAGCAGTACTTC. It codes for CATSPSGRTSYEQYF.

The genes are TRBV5-4 and TRBJ2-3; tentative D call: TRBD2 (6 bases). Trimming stripped 1 base from V and 0 bases from J, with 12 bases between. This CDR3 comprises 16 residues. Germline CDR1 is SGHNT and CDR2 is YYREEE (reference sequence). The CDR3 DNA reads as TGTGCCAGCAGCTTGAAGGTAGGAGGGAGCACAGATACGCAGTATTTT. Its protein product is CASSLKVGGSTDTQYF. The full variable domain, its missing parts supplied by reference TRBV5-4 and TRBJ2-3, is ETGVTQSPTHLIKTRGQQVTLRCSSQSGHNTVSWYQQALGQGPQFIFQYYREEENGRGNFPPRFSGLQFPNYSSELNVNALELDDSALYLCASSLKVGGSTDTQYFGPGTRLTVL.

This chain uses TRBV5-1 with TRBJ1-2; D might be TRBD1 (6 bases). The CDR3 extends over 16 amino acids. Looked up from germline, CDR1 is SGHRS and CDR2 is YFSETQ. V was shortened by 4 bases and J by 4 bases, with 20 bases between the two germline ends. Here the CDR3 reads CASSNPGTGRVYGYTF. CDR3 coding DNA: TGCGCCAGCAGCAACCCCGGAACAGGGAGGGTCTATGGCTACACCTTC.

V usage is TRBV6-1 and J usage is TRBJ2-7; 8 nucleotides match TRBD1. This CDR3 comprises 13 residues. Germline V CDR1 and CDR2: MNHNS, SASEGT. V was pared by 8 bases and J by 6 bases, with 9 bases of the junction left unmatched. The CDR3 loop reads CASRATGVGEQYF. Written as DNA, the CDR3 is TGTGCCAGCCGGGCGACAGGGGTGGGCGAGCAGTACTTC.

The chain combines TRBV5-8 with TRBJ2-7, with a weak D call TRBD2 (6 bases). Germline CDR1 SGHTS, CDR2 YDEGEE. This CDR3 spans 16 amino acids. Trimming removed 2 bases at V and 6 bases at J, with 21 bases between. Here the CDR3 reads CASSFALEGFLGEQYF. The CDR3 bases are TGTGCCAGCAGCTTCGCTTTGGAGGGCTTCTTGGGCGAGCAGTACTTC.

The chain carries TRBV5-6 and TRBJ2-3, with 14 bases lining up with TRBD2. CDR3 length equals 17 residues. With 0 bases clipped from V and 6 bases from J, the junction kept 6 bases outside the gene matches. Germline lookup yields CDR1 SGHDT and CDR2 YYEEEE. CDR3 nucleotide sequence: TGTGCCAGCAGCTTGGGGGGACTAGCGGGAGCGGGGGATACGCAGTATTTT. Residues: CASSLGGLAGAGDTQYF. Combining the CDR3 with reference TRBV5-6 and TRBJ2-3 gives the whole variable domain DAGVTQSPTHLIKTRGQQVTLRCSPKSGHDTVSWYQQALGQGPQFIFQYYEEEERQRGNFPDRFSGHQFPNYSSELNVNALLLGDSALYLCASSLGGLAGAGDTQYFGPGTRLTVL.

The chain joins TRBV28 to TRBJ2-5; TRBD2 is a possible D gene (5 bases). The length of the CDR3 is 14 residues. CDR1 is MDHEN, CDR2 SYDVKM, per germline. Trimming left V 4 bases short and J 5 bases short, with 14 bases between. CDR3 region: CASSYRMRAETQYF. The CDR3 coding sequence is TGTGCCAGCAGTTATCGTATGAGGGCGGAGACCCAGTACTTC.

The rearrangement links TRBV28 to TRBJ2-7; tentatively, D is TRBD2 (5 bases). Germline CDR1 MDHEN, CDR2 SYDVKM. The CDR3 is 14 residues long. Between the trimmed V and J ends, which lost 6 bases and 1 base, there was a span of 13 bases. CDR3 region: CASSAAGRSYEQYF. The CDR3 nucleotides read TGTGCCAGCAGCGCCGCGGGCAGATCCTACGAGCAGTACTTC. The whole variable domain, filled in from reference TRBV28 and TRBJ2-7, reads DVKVTQSSRYLVKRTGEKVFLECVQDMDHENMFWYRQDPGLGLRLIYFSYDVKMKEKGDIPEGYSVSREKKERFSLILESASTNQTSMYLCASSAAGRSYEQYFGPGTRLTVT.

In this sample, this clone turned up a few times. The rearrangement links TRBV27 to TRBJ2-1; D perhaps matches TRBD2 (5 bases). CDR1 and CDR2 from the germline V gene are MNHEY and SMNVEV (reference sequence). V dropped 7 bases and J dropped 7 bases, with 20 bases sitting between them. This CDR3 has 15 amino acids. Here the CDR3 DNA reads TGTGCCAGCACCAGCCGAGGCCCCGCGGGTAATGAGCAGTTCTTC. Translation: CASTSRGPAGNEQFF.

The chain recombines TRBV25-1 with TRBJ2-1, with TRBD2 matching over 12 bases. Losses at the gene ends were 5 bases for V and 5 bases for J; bases not matched to a gene: 4. Looked up from germline, CDR1 is MGHDK and CDR2 is SYGVNS. The CDR3 runs to 15 residues. The CDR3 bases are TGTGCCAGCAGTACTTGGACTAGCGGGGACAATGAGCAGTTCTTC. It translates to CASSTWTSGDNEQFF.

This clone appeared a few times. CDR3 sequence reads: CASRVSGDTQYF. CDR3 nucleotides: TGTGCCAGCCGGGTATCGGGAGATACGCAGTATTTT. The chain recombines TRBV2 with TRBJ2-3; D unclear. Germline V gives CDR1 SNHLY, CDR2 FYNNEI. Trimming left V 8 bases short and J 5 bases short, with 11 bases between. The CDR3 extends over 12 amino acids.

The chain employs TRBV6-5 and TRBJ1-3; D not resolved. Trimming stripped 8 bases from V and 0 bases from J, with 8 bases between. This CDR3 is built from 13 residues. Looked up from germline, CDR1 is MNHEY and CDR2 is SVGAGI. The CDR3 is CASYDNSGNTIYF. The DNA of the CDR3 is TGTGCCAGCTACGACAACTCTGGAAACACCATATATTTT.

This clone has just a few counts. The chain carries TRBV5-1 and TRBJ1-1; tentatively, D is TRBD1 (6 bases). Germline loops: CDR1 SGHRS, CDR2 YFSETQ. V lost 1 base to trimming and J lost 8 bases, with 18 bases between them. This CDR3 comprises 15 residues. The CDR3 loop reads CASSLRAGADPEAFF. The CDR3 nucleotides read TGCGCCAGCAGCTTGAGGGCGGGGGCAGATCCCGAAGCTTTCTTT.

The rearrangement uses TRBV30 and TRBJ2-3, with TRBD2 matching 15 bases. The J segment lost 4 bases and the V segment lost 4 bases, leaving 6 bases of the junction unmatched. Germline CDR1 GTSNPN, CDR2 SVGIG (reference sequence). The CDR3 loop spans 16 amino acids. In DNA, the CDR3 is TGTGCCTGGAAGGGACTAGCGGGAGGATTGGCAGATACGCAGTATTTT. This gives the protein CAWKGLAGGLADTQYF.

The V and J genes are TRBV30 and TRBJ2-4; 10 bases agree with TRBD2. This CDR3 has 20 amino acids. Germline V CDR1 and CDR2: GTSNPN, SVGIG (reference sequence). V was pared by 0 bases and J by 0 bases, with 14 bases of the junction left unmatched. CDR3 DNA: TGTGCCTGGAGTGTACTCGCCCTAGCGGGAGAGGCCCTAGCCAAAAACATTCAGTACTTC. Translated: CAWSVLALAGEALAKNIQYF. Drawing the rest from reference TRBV30 and TRBJ2-4, the complete variable domain is SQTIHQWPATLVQPVGSPLSLECTVEGTSNPNLYWYRQAAGRGLQLLFYSVGIGQISSEVPQNLSASRPQDRQFILSSKKLLLSDSGFYLCAWSVLALAGEALAKNIQYFGAGTRLSVL.

V and J are TRBV9 and TRBJ2-1, with 12 bases matching TRBD2. The germline V gene encodes CDR1 SGDLS and CDR2 YYNGEE. The trim removed 4 bases at V and 0 bases at J, leaving 5 bases unmatched. This CDR3 spans 17 amino acids. The CDR3 DNA sequence: TGTGCCAGCAGCTTCGGACTAGCGGGGAGCTCCTACAATGAGCAGTTCTTC. Amino acid sequence: CASSFGLAGSSYNEQFF.

The CDR3, as DNA: TGTGCCAGCAGCACCTCGCAGGGGACCGCATCCTACAATGAGCAGTTCTTC. Encoded protein: CASSTSQGTASYNEQFF. The gene calls are TRBV7-2 and TRBJ2-1, with D possibly TRBD1 on 6 matching bases. V lost 5 bases and J 1 base, leaving 18 bases between the germline ends. CDR3 size: 17 residues. From germline, CDR1 is SGHTA and CDR2 FQGNSA.

The genes are TRBV18 and TRBJ1-2; 8 bases match TRBD1. Germline CDR1 reads KGHSH; CDR2 reads LQKENI. CDR3 length: 13 residues. V gave up 4 bases and J gave up 3 bases; unmatched junction bases: 1. The CDR3 DNA reads TGTGCCAGCTCACTACAGGGGGACTATGGCTACACCTTC. As protein: CASSLQGDYGYTF. Together with reference TRBV18 and TRBJ1-2, the CDR3 gives the full variable domain: NAGVMQNPRHLVRRRGQEARLRCSPMKGHSHVYWYRQLPEEGLKFMVYLQKENIIDESGMPKERFSAEFPKEGPSILRIQQVVRGDSAAYFCASSLQGDYGYTFGSGTRLTVV.

The chain uses TRBV5-1 and TRBJ1-2, with TRBD1 matching 9 bases. CDR3 length: 15 residues. With V trimmed by 4 bases and J by 2 bases, 6 bases remained unmatched. CDR1 is SGHRS, CDR2 YFSETQ, per germline. CDR3 DNA: TGCGCCAGCAGCGCGGACAGGGGAATGAACTATGGCTACACCTTC. As protein: CASSADRGMNYGYTF.